A single sample gave rise to the 30 T cell receptor beta chains below, sequenced in a study of blood T cells in healthy people across ages. For the second PCR, which ran for about 7 to 12 cycles, a sample-barcoded 5' primer and a J-beta primer mix were used. TCRdb re-analysed the 5' RACE reads in MiXCR, keeping a single row per CDR3 protein. There are 650,000 to 1,000,000 distinct CDR3 sequences in the sample; roughly 35% occur only once, and over 10% lies in the top ten. The sample was blood. The receptors originated from a man aged 18 to 29 in good health.

This clonotype was observed at least ten times. The chain links TRBV5-1 to TRBJ2-5, with D unresolved. The ends were cut back, 6 bases at V and 4 bases at J, with 13 bases in the middle. CDR3 length equals 13 residues. Germline V gives CDR1 SGHRS, CDR2 YFSETQ. The CDR3, as DNA: TGCGCCAGCACCGATCTATACGGAGAGACCCAGTACTTC. Translation: CASTDLYGETQYF.

This CDR3 reads CASSPIREETQYF. CDR3 sequence (DNA): TGTGCCAGCAGCCCGATCCGGGAGGAGACCCAGTACTTC. The chain combines TRBV11-2 with TRBJ2-5, with D possibly TRBD2 on 6 matching bases. Germline values: CDR1 SGHAT, CDR2 FQNNGV. The CDR3 totals 13 residues. Between the trimmed V and J ends, which lost 5 bases and 5 bases, there was a span of 12 bases.

This clonotype was seen many times. V and J are TRBV29-1 and TRBJ2-1, with unresolved D. V was trimmed by 4 bases and J by 1 base, leaving 5 bases between them. Per germline, CDR1 SQVTM and CDR2 ANQGSEA. This CDR3 region has 12 residues. The CDR3 nucleotides read TGCAGCGTTGCACAGTCCTACAATGAGCAGTTCTTC. It is translated as CSVAQSYNEQFF.

This clonotype was seen more than once but under ten times. The CDR3, as DNA: TGTGCCAGCAGCCAAGAACTTGCGGAGAGCCCTAACTATGGCTACACCTTC. Its translation is CASSQELAESPNYGYTF. V gene TRBV4-2 combines with J gene TRBJ1-2; D unresolved. The CDR3 is made up of 17 amino acids. V lost 0 bases to trimming and J lost 0 bases, with 14 bases between them. Germline CDR1 LGHNA, CDR2 YNFKEQ.

This clonotype has just a few counts. J is TRBJ1-4 and V is TRBV6-6, with TRBD1 matching 7 bases. This CDR3 is 15 amino acids long. The germline V gene has CDR1 MNHNY and CDR2 SVGAGI (reference sequence). The V and J ends lost 6 bases and 8 bases, in that order; junction bases with no gene match: 12. The CDR3 region has the DNA TGTGCCAGCAGATCAGAGGGGGCGGTCGGAGAAAAACTGTTTTTT. This encodes CASRSEGAVGEKLFF.

This clonotype was recorded a few times. The chain links TRBV7-9 to TRBJ1-4; no reliable D call. The CDR3 length is 14 residues. CDR1 is SEHNR and CDR2 is FQNEAQ in the germline V gene (reference sequence). The V end was cut by 4 bases, the J end by 4 bases, with 10 bases between. CDR3 sequence (DNA): TGTGCCAGCAGCTCGGGGAACATTAATGAAAAACTGTTTTTT. Amino acid sequence: CASSSGNINEKLFF.

This clonotype was seen repeatedly, ten times or more. The gene calls are TRBV20-1 and TRBJ2-1, with D perhaps TRBD2 (6 bases). V was cut by 6 bases and J by 3 bases, with 21 bases left in between. Per the germline V gene, CDR1 is DFQATT and CDR2 is SNEGSKA (reference sequence). This CDR3 is built from 16 residues. CDR3 sequence reads: CSAWGSSRGLYNEQFF. CDR3 nucleotide sequence: TGCAGTGCGTGGGGCTCATCGCGGGGCCTCTACAATGAGCAGTTCTTC.

This clonotype was recorded at least ten times. V and J are TRBV20-1 and TRBJ2-1, with 9 nucleotides matching TRBD2. Unmatched junction bases numbered 6, after V lost 1 base and J lost 5 bases. The germline gives CDR1 DFQATT, CDR2 SNEGSKA (reference sequence). CDR3 length equals 15 residues. Here the CDR3 DNA reads TGCAGTGCTAGAGTCTTCGCGGGGGGGCACAATGAGCAGTTCTTC. The encoded protein is CSARVFAGGHNEQFF.

V and J are TRBV2 and TRBJ2-5, with 8 bases matching TRBD1. The trim removed 5 bases at V and 11 bases at J, leaving 16 bases unmatched. The CDR3 is 15 residues long. Germline V lookup: CDR1 SNHLY, CDR2 FYNNEI. The CDR3 loop is CASSQDRVSYIEQYF. In DNA, the CDR3 is TGTGCCAGCAGTCAGGACAGGGTTTCTTACATTGAGCAGTACTTC.

The chain recombines TRBV20-1 with TRBJ1-4; D possibly corresponds to TRBD1 (5 bases). V shed 3 bases and J shed 7 bases, with 15 bases lying between them. The CDR3 has 14 residues. Germline V lookup: CDR1 DFQATT, CDR2 SNEGSKA (reference sequence). The CDR3 DNA reads as TGCAGTGCTAGTCGGGGGAACTCGGGTGAAAAACTGTTTTTT. It yields the protein CSASRGNSGEKLFF.

This chain uses TRBV4-2 with TRBJ1-1; no clear D. V was shortened by 0 bases and J by 4 bases, with 15 bases between the two germline ends. The CDR3 sequence is 16 residues long. Per germline, CDR1 LGHNA and CDR2 YNFKEQ. The CDR3 DNA reads TGTGCCAGCAGCCAAGAGGGGAACGGGGTAGGCACTGAAGCTTTCTTT. It translates to CASSQEGNGVGTEAFF.

This clonotype was seen only a few times. This could be a read error, since a much larger clone is one nucleotide away. The V gene is TRBV12-3 or TRBV12-4, the J gene TRBJ2-1, with D perhaps TRBD1 (6 bases). Trimming removed 4 bases from V and 13 bases from J, with 20 bases in between. The CDR3 covers 14 residues. CDR3 residues: CASSSAGAVKTQFF. CDR3 nucleotide sequence: TGTGCCAGCAGTTCGGCAGGGGCTGTAAAGACCCAGTTCTTC.

Only a few counts were recorded for this clonotype. V and J are TRBV7-2 and TRBJ1-2; 9 bases fit TRBD1. The trim removed 5 bases at V and 1 base at J, leaving 5 bases unmatched. This CDR3 has 15 amino acids. Germline V gene sequence: CDR1 SGHTA, CDR2 FQGNSA. Written as DNA, the CDR3 is TGTGCCAGCAGCCCCGGGACAGGGCGTAACTATGGCTACACCTTC. Protein sequence: CASSPGTGRNYGYTF.

The rearrangement joins TRBV28 to TRBJ2-1, with 10 bases lining up with TRBD1. The J call may be in error: the DNA end matches TRBJ2-7 better. Germline values: CDR1 MDHEN, CDR2 SYDVKM. The CDR3 extends over 15 amino acids. The CDR3 coding sequence is TGTGCCAGCAGTTCGACAGGGGGCCCATACAATGAGCAGTACTTC. Translated, it gives CASSSTGGPYNEQYF.

The chain uses TRBV4-1 and TRBJ2-5, with a tentative D call TRBD1 (5 bases). CDR1 is MGHRA and CDR2 is YSYEKL in the germline V gene. This CDR3 is built from 15 residues. V lost 1 base and J lost 5, with 14 bases in between. The CDR3, as DNA: TGCGCCAGCAGCCAAGTACAGGTTCTGACGGAGACCCAGTACTTC. Amino acid sequence: CASSQVQVLTETQYF.

This clonotype was observed a few times. The chain recombines TRBV7-3 with TRBJ2-1; maybe TRBD2 (7 bases). The V gene lost 0 bases and the J gene lost 10 bases, with 16 bases spanning the gap. This CDR3 has 15 amino acids. The germline V gene has CDR1 SGHTA and CDR2 FQGTGA. The chain's CDR3 is CASSLTGGRLGEQFF. In DNA, the CDR3 is TGTGCCAGCAGCTTAACGGGGGGGCGATTGGGAGAGCAGTTCTTC.

This clonotype was found a few times. The CDR3 region has the DNA TGTGCCAGCAGCCTCGGGACGTTCTCCTACGAGCAGTACTTC. It is translated as CASSLGTFSYEQYF. V is TRBV6-2 or TRBV6-3 and J is TRBJ2-7, with D perhaps TRBD1 or TRBD2 (5 bases each). Germline V lookup: CDR1 MNHEY, CDR2 SVGEGT. V was pared by 6 bases and J by 0 bases, with 12 bases between. The CDR3 spans 14 residues.

This clonotype was counted ten times or more. The CDR3: CASSPIPGTDTQYF. CDR3 nucleotide sequence: TGTGCCAGCTCACCCATCCCCGGCACAGATACGCAGTATTTT. The chain uses TRBV18 and TRBJ2-3, with unresolved D. V was pared by 3 bases and J by 1 base, with 8 bases between. The CDR3 is 14 amino acids. Germline-derived CDR1 and CDR2 are KGHSH and LQKENI.

With regard to this clonotype: A much more abundant neighbour one base away suggests this may be a read error. The chain carries TRBV7-2 and TRBJ1-1; D is perhaps TRBD1 (6 bases). Trimming removed 5 bases at V and 6 bases at J, with 22 bases between. Germline CDR1 SGHTA, CDR2 FQGNSA. There are 16 residues in the CDR3. The CDR3 nucleotides read TGTGCCAGCAGCCTATCCCGCAACCCCCGACAGGCTGAAGCTTTCTTT. Residues: CASSLSRNPRQAEAFF.

This clonotype was detected a few times. The rearrangement joins TRBV18 to TRBJ2-5, with D uncertain. CDR1 and CDR2 (germline): KGHSH, LQKENI. This CDR3 is 14 amino acids long. The ends were cut back, 2 bases at V and 2 bases at J, with 9 bases in the middle. The CDR3 loop is CASSPSSHQETQYF. The CDR3, as DNA: TGTGCCAGCTCACCAAGCTCTCATCAAGAGACCCAGTACTTC.

This clonotype appeared a few times. This rearrangement joins TRBV3-1 to TRBJ2-3; 9 bases fit TRBD2. From germline, CDR1 is LGHDT and CDR2 YNNKEL (reference sequence). CDR3 size: 19 residues. Trimming at V came to 0 bases and at J to 2 bases, leaving 12 bases not matched to a gene. DNA of the CDR3: TGTGCCAGCAGCCAAGATAGGGGAGCGGGGGGTACTATCACAGATACGCAGTATTTT. Its translation: CASSQDRGAGGTITDTQYF.

The chain links TRBV20-1 to TRBJ2-7, with D possibly TRBD1 on 5 matching bases. Germline assignment: CDR1 DFQATT and CDR2 SNEGSKA (reference sequence). The CDR3 extends over 13 amino acids. Trimming took 0 bases from V and 7 from J, leaving 13 bases between them. The CDR3 DNA follows: TGCAGTGCTAGAGATCCAGGGCGCAATGAGCAGTACTTC. This encodes CSARDPGRNEQYF.

This clonotype was counted a few times. The chain couples TRBV27 to TRBJ2-7, with D possibly matching TRBD2 (6 bases). V was trimmed by 2 bases and J by 2 bases, leaving 28 bases between them. The CDR3 contains 20 residues. From germline, CDR1 is MNHEY and CDR2 SMNVEV (reference sequence). This CDR3 reads CASSLVPGGPPAGPTYEQYF. In nucleotides, the CDR3 is TGTGCCAGCAGTTTAGTCCCAGGAGGGCCCCCCGCCGGGCCAACCTACGAGCAGTACTTC.

V gene TRBV5-6 combines with J gene TRBJ2-3; the match to TRBD2 covers 8 bases. Germline-derived CDR1 and CDR2 are SGHDT and YYEEEE. V trimming: 4 bases; J trimming: 3 bases; junction bases outside the gene matches: 13. There are 17 residues in the CDR3. CDR3 nucleotides: TGTGCCAGCAGCCCCGGAGACTGGGCGGGAGGTACAGATACGCAGTATTTT. Encoded protein: CASSPGDWAGGTDTQYF.

J is TRBJ2-5 and V is TRBV2; no definite D call. Germline lookup yields CDR1 SNHLY and CDR2 FYNNEI. Trimming left V 4 bases short and J 0 bases short, with 9 bases between. The CDR3 runs 14 residues. Here the CDR3 reads CASSAYRDQETQYF. The CDR3 DNA reads TGTGCCAGCAGTGCTTACAGAGACCAAGAGACCCAGTACTTC.

The table lists this clonotype with many counts. The J gene is TRBJ2-6, the V gene TRBV3-1; tentative D call: TRBD1 (5 bases). Germline CDR1 is LGHDT and CDR2 is YNNKEL (reference sequence). Trimming took 0 bases from V and 5 from J, leaving 11 bases between them. This CDR3 spans 16 amino acids. CDR3 sequence: CASSQDLAGRANVLTF. CDR3 bases: TGTGCCAGCAGCCAAGATCTGGCAGGGCGGGCCAACGTCCTGACTTTC.

On this clonotype: A clone one base away is much larger, so this may be a read error. The genes are TRBV7-2 and TRBJ2-1; D is ambiguous. Germline V gives CDR1 SGHTA, CDR2 FQGNSA. V dropped 5 bases and J dropped 5 bases, with 16 bases sitting between them. CDR3 length: 15 residues. The CDR3 DNA follows: TGTGCCAGCAGCACCCAAGCCCTACCAAACAATGAGCAGTTCTTC. Amino acid sequence: CASSTQALPNNEQFF.

The chain carries TRBV21-1 and TRBJ1-4; TRBD1, the table's D call, lacks a check against the DNA. TRBV21-1 is designated a pseudogene. This CDR3 contains 14 residues. The chain's CDR3 is CASRVDSSNEKLFF. The CDR3 region has the DNA TGTGCCAGCAGGGTAGACAGTTCTAATGAAAAACTGTTTTTT.

This clonotype was detected a few times. The chain joins TRBV5-6 to TRBJ1-6; TRBD1 is a possible D gene (5 bases). Germline-derived CDR1 and CDR2 are SGHDT and YYEEEE. The CDR3 has 15 amino acids. V was clipped by 4 bases and J by 4 bases, with 12 bases between them. CDR3 nucleotide sequence: TGTGCCAGCAGCCTTCGGGACGCATATAATTCACCCCTCCACTTT. Protein product: CASSLRDAYNSPLHF.

As regards this clonotype: Given a much more abundant clone one base away, this may be a read error. V is TRBV7-2 and J is TRBJ2-5; D is uncertain. There are 13 residues in the CDR3. Looked up from germline, CDR1 is SGHTA and CDR2 is FQGNSA. With 1 base removed from V and 11 bases from J, the gap between germline ends came to 14 bases. CDR3 nucleotide sequence: TGTGCCAGCAGCTTAGAAAGGACCTTGGAGCAGTACTTC. Protein: CASSLERTLEQYF.